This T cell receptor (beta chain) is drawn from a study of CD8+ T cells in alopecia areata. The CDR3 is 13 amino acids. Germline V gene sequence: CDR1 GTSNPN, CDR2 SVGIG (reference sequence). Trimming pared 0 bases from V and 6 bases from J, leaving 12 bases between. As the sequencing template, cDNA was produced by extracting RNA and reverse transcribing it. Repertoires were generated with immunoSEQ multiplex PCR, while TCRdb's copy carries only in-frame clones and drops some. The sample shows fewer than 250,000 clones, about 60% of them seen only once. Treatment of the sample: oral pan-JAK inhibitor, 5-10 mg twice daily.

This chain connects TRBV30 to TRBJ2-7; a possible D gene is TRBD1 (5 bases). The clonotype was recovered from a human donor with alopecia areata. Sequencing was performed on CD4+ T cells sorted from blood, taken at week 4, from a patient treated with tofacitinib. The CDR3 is CAWSVSRVGEQYF. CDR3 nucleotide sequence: TGTGCCTGGAGTGTATCCAGGGTTGGCGAGCAGTACTTC.